This T cell receptor (beta chain) was sequenced in a study of technical replicates of blood from a handful of donors. Germline V gene lookup returns CDR1 LNHDA and CDR2 SQIVND (reference sequence). The CDR3 runs to 15 residues. The V gene lost 3 bases and the J gene lost 0 bases, with 11 bases spanning the gap. TCRdb's table, derived via immunoSEQ multiplex PCR, lists solely in-frame clones and lacks some. The sample records some 91,000 clones, 90% to 97% being singletons. The source material was T cells isolated from PBMCs. J is TRBJ1-2 and V is TRBV19, with D perhaps TRBD1 (5 bases). The sequence was obtained from a human donor in good health. Here the CDR3 reads CASSIYGASNYGYTF. CDR3 in DNA: TGTGCCAGTAGTATTTATGGGGCCTCTAACTATGGCTACACCTTC.